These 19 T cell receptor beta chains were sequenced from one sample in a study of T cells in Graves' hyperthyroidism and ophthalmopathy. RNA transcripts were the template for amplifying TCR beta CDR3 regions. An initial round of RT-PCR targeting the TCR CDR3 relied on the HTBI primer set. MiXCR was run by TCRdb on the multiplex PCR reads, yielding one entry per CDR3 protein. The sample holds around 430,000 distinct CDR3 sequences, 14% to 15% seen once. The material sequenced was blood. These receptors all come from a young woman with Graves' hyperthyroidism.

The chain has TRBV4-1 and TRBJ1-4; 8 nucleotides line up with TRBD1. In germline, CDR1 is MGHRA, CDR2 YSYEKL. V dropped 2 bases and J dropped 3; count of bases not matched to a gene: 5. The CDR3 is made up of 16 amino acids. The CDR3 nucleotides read TGCGCCAGCAGCCAAAGGCCGACAGGGGCTAATGAAAAACTGTTTTTT. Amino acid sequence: CASSQRPTGANEKLFF.

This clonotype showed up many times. CDR3 region: CASSPGTGGRGEDTQYF. In DNA, the CDR3 is TGTGCCAGCAGTCCCGGGACAGGGGGGAGAGGGGAAGATACGCAGTATTTT. This sequence joins TRBV28 and TRBJ2-3; 11 nucleotides match TRBD1. This CDR3 has 17 residues. Looked up from germline, CDR1 is MDHEN and CDR2 is SYDVKM. Trimming removed 5 bases from V and 5 bases from J; junction bases left unmatched: 12.

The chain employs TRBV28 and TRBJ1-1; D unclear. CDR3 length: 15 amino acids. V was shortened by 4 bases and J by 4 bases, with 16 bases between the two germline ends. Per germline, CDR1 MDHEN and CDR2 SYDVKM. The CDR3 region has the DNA TGTGCCAGCAGTTCTATCGGGTCGGGGAGCACTGAAGCTTTCTTT. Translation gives CASSSIGSGSTEAFF.

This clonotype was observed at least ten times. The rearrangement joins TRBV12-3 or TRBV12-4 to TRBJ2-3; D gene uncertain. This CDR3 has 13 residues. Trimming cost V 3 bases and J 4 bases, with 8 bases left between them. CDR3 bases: TGTGCCAGCAGTTTGTACTTATCAGATACGCAGTATTTT. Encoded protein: CASSLYLSDTQYF.

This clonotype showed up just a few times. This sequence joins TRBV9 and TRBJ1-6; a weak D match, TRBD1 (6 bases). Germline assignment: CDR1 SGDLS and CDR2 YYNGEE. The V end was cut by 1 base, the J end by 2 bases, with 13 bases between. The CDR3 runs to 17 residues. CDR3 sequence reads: CASSVPGDGTYNSPLHF. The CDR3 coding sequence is TGTGCCAGCAGCGTACCAGGGGATGGCACCTATAATTCACCCCTCCACTTT.

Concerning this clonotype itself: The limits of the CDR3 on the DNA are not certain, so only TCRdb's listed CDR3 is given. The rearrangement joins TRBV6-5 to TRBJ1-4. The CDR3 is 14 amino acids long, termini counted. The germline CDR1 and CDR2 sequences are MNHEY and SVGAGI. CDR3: CASSSSSTNEKLFF.

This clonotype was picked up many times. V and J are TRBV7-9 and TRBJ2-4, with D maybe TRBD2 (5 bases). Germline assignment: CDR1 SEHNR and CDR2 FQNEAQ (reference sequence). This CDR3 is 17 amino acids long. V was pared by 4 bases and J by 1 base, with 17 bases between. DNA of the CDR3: TGTGCCAGCAGCTCCGACCGACTCCGAGGGGCCAAAAACATTCAGTACTTC. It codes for CASSSDRLRGAKNIQYF.

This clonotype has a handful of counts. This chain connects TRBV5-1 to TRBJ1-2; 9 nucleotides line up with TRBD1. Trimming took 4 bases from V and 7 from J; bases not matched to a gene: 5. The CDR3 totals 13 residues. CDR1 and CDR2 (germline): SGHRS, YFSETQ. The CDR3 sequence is CASSPDRGSGYTF. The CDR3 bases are TGCGCCAGCAGCCCGGACAGGGGAAGTGGCTACACCTTC. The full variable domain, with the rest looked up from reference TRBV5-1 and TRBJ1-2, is KAGVTQTPRYLIKTRGQQVTLSCSPISGHRSVSWYQQTPGQGLQFLFEYFSETQRNKGNFPGRFSGRQFSNSRSEMNVSTLELGDSALYLCASSPDRGSGYTFGSGTRLTVV.

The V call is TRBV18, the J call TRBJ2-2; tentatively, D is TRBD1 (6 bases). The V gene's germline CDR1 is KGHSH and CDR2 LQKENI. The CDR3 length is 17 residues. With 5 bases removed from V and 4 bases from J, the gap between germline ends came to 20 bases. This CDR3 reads CASSSLQGLRGTGELFF. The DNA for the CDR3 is TGTGCCAGCTCAAGCTTACAGGGCCTTCGTGGCACCGGGGAGCTGTTTTTT.

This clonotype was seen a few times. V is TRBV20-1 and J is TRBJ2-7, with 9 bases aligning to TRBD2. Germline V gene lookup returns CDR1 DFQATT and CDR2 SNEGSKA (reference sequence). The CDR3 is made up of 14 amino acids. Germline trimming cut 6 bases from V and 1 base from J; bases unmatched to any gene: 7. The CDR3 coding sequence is TGCAGTGCCACAGGACTAGCGAGTTCCTACGAGCAGTACTTC. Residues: CSATGLASSYEQYF.

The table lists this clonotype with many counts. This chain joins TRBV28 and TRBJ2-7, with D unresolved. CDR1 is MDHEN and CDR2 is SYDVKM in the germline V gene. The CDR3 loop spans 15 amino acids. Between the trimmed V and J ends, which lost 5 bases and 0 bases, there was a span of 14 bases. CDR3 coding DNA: TGTGCCAGCAGTCTCGCAGGTCTGAGCTCCTACGAGCAGTACTTC. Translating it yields CASSLAGLSSYEQYF.

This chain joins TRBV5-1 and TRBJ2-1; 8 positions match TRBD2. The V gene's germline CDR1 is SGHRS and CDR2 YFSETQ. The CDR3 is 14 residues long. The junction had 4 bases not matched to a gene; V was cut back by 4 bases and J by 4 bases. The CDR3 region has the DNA TGCGCCAGCAGCACGGGACTAGTGTACAATGAGCAGTTCTTC. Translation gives CASSTGLVYNEQFF.

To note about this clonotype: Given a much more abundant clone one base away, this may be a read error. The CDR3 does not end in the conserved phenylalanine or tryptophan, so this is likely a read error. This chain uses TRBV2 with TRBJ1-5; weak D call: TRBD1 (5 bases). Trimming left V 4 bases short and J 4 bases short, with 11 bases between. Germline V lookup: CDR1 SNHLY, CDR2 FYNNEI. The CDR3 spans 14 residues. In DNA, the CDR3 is TGTGCCAGCAGTGGAGGTCCAGGGAATCAGCCCCAGCATCTT. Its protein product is CASSGGPGNQPQHL.

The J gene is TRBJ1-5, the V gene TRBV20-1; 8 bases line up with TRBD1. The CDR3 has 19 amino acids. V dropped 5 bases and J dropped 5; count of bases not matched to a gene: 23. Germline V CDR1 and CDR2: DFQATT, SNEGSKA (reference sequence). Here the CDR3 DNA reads TGCAGTGCTTCACCAGGGGGCCCCACAAATACCCGTCCCGATCAGCCCCAGCATTTT. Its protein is CSASPGGPTNTRPDQPQHF.

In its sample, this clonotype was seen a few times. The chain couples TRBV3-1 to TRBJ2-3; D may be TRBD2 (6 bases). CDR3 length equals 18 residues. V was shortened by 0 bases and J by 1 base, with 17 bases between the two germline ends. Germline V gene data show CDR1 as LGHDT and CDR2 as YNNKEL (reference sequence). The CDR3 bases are TGTGCCAGCAGCCAAGATGAACCGGGAGTATGGGGCACAGATACGCAGTATTTT. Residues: CASSQDEPGVWGTDTQYF.

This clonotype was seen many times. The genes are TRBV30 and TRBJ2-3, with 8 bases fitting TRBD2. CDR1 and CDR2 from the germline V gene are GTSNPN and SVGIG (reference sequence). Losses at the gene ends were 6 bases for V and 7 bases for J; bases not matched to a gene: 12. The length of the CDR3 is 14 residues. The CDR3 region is CACRTGTSTNTQYF. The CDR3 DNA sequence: TGTGCCTGTCGAACCGGGACTAGTACAAATACGCAGTATTTT.

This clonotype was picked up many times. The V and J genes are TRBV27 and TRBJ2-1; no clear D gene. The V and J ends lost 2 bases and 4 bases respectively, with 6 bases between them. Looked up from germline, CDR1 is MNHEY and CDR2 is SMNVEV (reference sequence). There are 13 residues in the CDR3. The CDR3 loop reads CASSLDPYNEQFF. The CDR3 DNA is TGTGCCAGCAGTTTAGATCCGTACAATGAGCAGTTCTTC.

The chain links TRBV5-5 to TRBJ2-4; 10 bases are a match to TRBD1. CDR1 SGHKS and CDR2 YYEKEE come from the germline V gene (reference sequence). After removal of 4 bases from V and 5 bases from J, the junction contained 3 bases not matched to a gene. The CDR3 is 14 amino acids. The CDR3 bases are TGTGCCAGCAGCCCCGGGACAGGGGAAAACATTCAGTACTTC. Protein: CASSPGTGENIQYF.

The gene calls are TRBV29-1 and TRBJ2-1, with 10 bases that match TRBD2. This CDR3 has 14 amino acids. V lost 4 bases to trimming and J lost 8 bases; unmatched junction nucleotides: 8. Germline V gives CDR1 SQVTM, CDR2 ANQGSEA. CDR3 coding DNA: TGCAGCGTTGTAATAGCGGGAGGTAACTATGAGCAGTTCTTC. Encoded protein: CSVVIAGGNYEQFF.